A selection of T cell receptor beta chains follows, all from one sample in a study of OX40 agonist ivuxolimab in advanced cancers. TCRdb keeps only in-frame clones here, not all; method: immunoSEQ multiplex PCR. The sample lists thousands of clones, over 65% seen once, with approximately 52% in the top ten. The specimen comprised CD4+ or CD8+ T cells sorted from blood, sampled in a trial of the OX40 agonist ivuxolimab. The receptors stem from an adult with an advanced solid tumor such as melanoma, head and neck, liver or kidney cancer. CDR3s include the opening cysteine and the closing phenylalanine or tryptophan. The D gene is left open where the match is weak. Rows may omit the clone size; those that give it use once, few, many or a size class.

>TRBV10-3|NA|TRBJ2-3|TRBD1
TGTGCCATCAGTGACTGGGACAGGGATACAGATACGCAGTATTTT
CAISDWDRDTDTQYF
>TRBV4-1|once|TRBJ1-1|NA
TGCGCCAGCAGCCCCACTTCAGGGATCACTGAAGCTTTCTTT
CASSPTSGITEAFF
>TRBV18|NA|TRBJ1-1|NA
TGTGCCAGCTCACCATCAGGGATCGGGAACACTGAAGCTTTCTTT
CASSPSGIGNTEAFF
>TRBV21-1|NA|TRBJ1-2|NA
TGTGCCAGCAGCAAAGAAGGCAGGGGGCGACCTGGCTACACCTTC
CASSKEGRGRPGYTF
>TRBV7-2|NA|TRBJ1-4|NA
TGTGCCAGCAGCTTAGGGGGAGGGTTAGCTAATGAAAAACTGTTTTTT
CASSLGGGLANEKLFF
>TRBV7-9|NA|TRBJ2-2|NA
TGTGCCAGCAGCTTAGCTGGGGGCAGGAGCGGGGAGCTGTTTTTT
CASSLAGGRSGELFF
>TRBV6-4|few|TRBJ1-2|TRBD1
TGTGCCAGCAGTCCGCACAGGGGAGCTAACTATGGCTACACCTTC
CASSPHRGANYGYTF
>TRBV27|once|TRBJ1-5|TRBD1
TGTGCCAGCAGTTCACTTAAAGAAACAGGGGGGCCAATCCAGGGTCAGCCCCAGCATTTT
CASSSLKETGGPIQGQPQHF
>TRBV4-3|once|TRBJ1-1|TRBD1
TGCGCCAGCAGCCAATCCCATGGGACAGGGCCCATGAACACTGAAGCTTTCTTT
CASSQSHGTGPMNTEAFF
>TRBV12-5|few|TRBJ1-1|NA
TGTGCTAGTGGTTCCCCTTCCGGGGGGCAAACTGAAGCTTTCTTT
CASGSPSGGQTEAFF
>TRBV19|few|TRBJ1-1|NA
TGTGCCAGTAACGACCTCGGGGAAGCTTTCTTT
CASNDLGEAFF
>TRBV9|NA|TRBJ2-1|NA
TGTGCCAGCAGCTCCCCTCGGGGCAATGAGCAGTTCTTC
CASSSPRGNEQFF
>TRBV4-1|NA|TRBJ2-7|TRBD2
TGCGCCAGCAGCCAAGTATCCCTAGCGGTCTACGAGCAGTACTTC
CASSQVSLAVYEQYF
>TRBV7-9|NA|TRBJ1-5|TRBD1
TGTGCCAGCAGCTCGGACAGGGTTTTTAGCAATCAGCCCCAGCATTTT
CASSSDRVFSNQPQHF
>TRBV2|NA|TRBJ1-6|NA
TGTGCCAGCAGTGGGGTACAGAGGAATTCACCCCTCCACTTT
CASSGVQRNSPLHF
>TRBV11-2|NA|TRBJ2-7|NA
TGTGCCAGCAGCTTAGGTCTTCAGGGGTGGGAGCAGTACTTC
CASSLGLQGWEQYF
>TRBV4-1|NA|TRBJ2-4|TRBD2
TGCGCCAGCAGCCAAGAAGGCAGCGGGGGAGAACTAGCCAAAAACATTCAGTACTTC
CASSQEGSGGELAKNIQYF
>TRBV6-6|NA|TRBJ1-3|NA
TGTGCCAGCAGTTACGCGGGGAGGGACACCATATATTTT
CASSYAGRDTIYF
>TRBV9|NA|TRBJ1-4|NA
TGTGCCAGCAGCTCGAGAGGAGGGGTTAATGAAAAACTGTTTTTT
CASSSRGGVNEKLFF
>TRBV11-2|NA|TRBJ1-1|TRBD1
TGTGCCAGCAGCTTACTTACAGGGGGGAACACTGAAGCTTTCTTT
CASSLLTGGNTEAFF
>TRBV5-4|once|TRBJ2-3|NA
TGTGCCAGCAGCATAACAGATACGCAGTATTTT
CASSITDTQYF
>TRBV18|NA|TRBJ2-1|TRBD1
TGTGCCAGCTTACCCGGGAACGACAGGGCCCGCCGGGTGGATGAGCAGTTCTTC
CASLPGNDRARRVDEQFF
>TRBV27|NA|TRBJ1-2|NA
TGTGCCAGCAGTTTGACCAGTGTGGGCGGCTACACCTTC
CASSLTSVGGYTF
>TRBV7-6|NA|TRBJ2-7|TRBD1
TGTGCCAGCAGCCCGGAAGGGCAGGGGGCCTACGAGCAGTACTTC
CASSPEGQGAYEQYF
>TRBV6-5|NA|TRBJ2-5|NA
TGTGCCAGCAGTAGACACGATACCCAGTACTTC
CASSRHDTQYF
>TRBV2|NA|TRBJ2-7|NA
TGTGCCAGCAGTGAATTAGGGTTGGCCTACGAGCAGTACTTC
CASSELGLAYEQYF
>TRBV10-3|NA|TRBJ1-1|NA
TGTGCCATCAGTGAGTCGGGCGGAGTTGAAGCTTTCTTT
CAISESGGVEAFF
>TRBV7-6|NA|TRBJ2-1|NA
TGTGCCAGCAGCTTACGCGCGGTGGGGGTCAGGGAATACAATGAGCAGTTCTTC
CASSLRAVGVREYNEQFF
>TRBV7-6|once|TRBJ2-3|NA
TGTGCCAGCAGCCACACTCCTGGAGATACGCAGTATTTT
CASSHTPGDTQYF
>TRBV14|NA|TRBJ2-1|NA
TGTGCCAGCAGCCAAAATTCTCCGAAGTACTACAATGAGCAGTTCTTC
CASSQNSPKYYNEQFF
>TRBV7-6|NA|TRBJ2-3|TRBD2
TGTGCCAGCAGCTCCCGAACTAGCGTGACGGCAGATACGCAGTATTTT
CASSSRTSVTADTQYF
>TRBV4-1|NA|TRBJ1-5|NA
TGCGCCAGCAGCCGACAGGAGAGCAATCAGCCCCAGCATTTT
CASSRQESNQPQHF
>TRBV27|many|TRBJ2-3|NA
TGTGCCAGCAGTTTGACTCCGAACACAGATACGCAGTATTTT
CASSLTPNTDTQYF
>TRBV6-1|NA|TRBJ1-4|NA
TGTGCCAGCAGTGAAGCGCTAGGAGGAGGTGGGGAAAAACTGTTTTTT
CASSEALGGGGEKLFF
>TRBV2|few|TRBJ2-1|NA
TGTGCCAGCAGTACCCCCCACGGGGGCGTATCCTACAATGAGCAGTTCTTC
CASSTPHGGVSYNEQFF
>TRBV11-3|few|TRBJ2-7|TRBD2
TGTGCCAGCAGCTCGCAGCGGGGGGGCGCGGACGAGCAGTACTTC
CASSSQRGGADEQYF
>TRBV27|medium-sized|TRBJ1-1|NA
TGTGCCAGCAGCGCCCAACAGGGCGGCACTGAAGCTTTCTTT
CASSAQQGGTEAFF
>TRBV4-3|NA|TRBJ1-2|TRBD1
TGCGCCAGCAGCGAACTGACAGGGACCTATGGCTACACCTTC
CASSELTGTYGYTF
>TRBV27|NA|TRBJ1-2|NA
TGTGCCAGCAGTTTATCCCCCGGGGGGAATGGCTACACCTTC
CASSLSPGGNGYTF
>TRBV11-2|NA|TRBJ2-7|NA
TGTGCCAGCAGCTTAGAGTTTGGGGTGCTCTACGAGCAGTACTTC
CASSLEFGVLYEQYF
>TRBV9|NA|TRBJ2-1|NA
TGTGCCAGCAGCGTCTCACGGGGGGCGGTACTGGGAGTTCAGTTCTTC
CASSVSRGAVLGVQFF
>TRBV4-3|NA|TRBJ2-3|NA
TGCGCCAGCAGCCAAGATAGGCTGGGACCAGGGTCTACGCAGTATTTT
CASSQDRLGPGSTQYF
>TRBV13|NA|TRBJ1-2|NA
TGTGCCAGCAGCTTAGGACAGGGTGGTGGCTACACCTTC
CASSLGQGGGYTF
>TRBV7-9|NA|TRBJ2-1|NA
TGTGCCAGCAGCACGCACAACGGTCGCTATGAGCAGTTCTTC
CASSTHNGRYEQFF
>TRBV27|NA|TRBJ1-1|TRBD1
TGTGCCAGCAGCCCGCCCGGGACAGGGGGCGCTTCTGCTTTCTTT
CASSPPGTGGASAFF
>TRBV7-3|NA|TRBJ2-3|NA
TGTGCCAGCAGCTTAATTGGGCGGGGAATGACAGATACGCAGTATTTT
CASSLIGRGMTDTQYF